The 22 T cell receptor beta chains reported below all come from one sample, sequenced in a study of blood T cell repertoires in COVID-19 (dated by TCRdb to about 2020). Receptor libraries were prepared by the immunoSEQ multiplex PCR assay. Held by TCRdb, this immuneACCESS table contains in-frame sequences only and omits some clones. Under half of the omission traces to an unresolved V gene where checked; the cause of the rest is unknown. The sample table lists some 200,000 clones, around 95% of them with a count of one. The biggest ten clones account for 0.6% to 0.9% of the sample. Sequences were obtained from peripheral blood. The receptors stem from a young man with COVID-19, enrolled during active disease.

The chain recombines TRBV5-6 with TRBJ2-1; tentatively, D is TRBD2 (7 bases). V lost 3 bases to trimming and J lost 9 bases, with 19 bases between them. This CDR3 region has 15 residues. Germline V gene sequence: CDR1 SGHDT, CDR2 YYEEEE. For the CDR3, the DNA is TGTGCCAGCAGCTACGTTAGGCGGGGGCAGGGTGAGCAGTTCTTC. Protein sequence: CASSYVRRGQGEQFF.

The V call is TRBV2, the J call TRBJ2-1, with D possibly TRBD2 on 5 matching bases. CDR1 SNHLY and CDR2 FYNNEI come from the germline V gene. This CDR3 contains 13 residues. V was trimmed by 9 bases and J by 0 bases, leaving 9 bases between them. The CDR3 loop reads CASTRDSYNEQFF. For the CDR3, the DNA is TGTGCCAGTACTAGGGACTCCTACAATGAGCAGTTCTTC.

The chain recombines TRBV10-2 with TRBJ2-4; TRBD2 agrees at 8 bases. Unmatched junction bases numbered 5, after V lost 2 bases and J lost 2 bases. The CDR3 is made up of 16 amino acids. Per the germline V gene, CDR1 is WSHSY and CDR2 is SAAADI. CDR3 nucleotide sequence: TGCGCCAGCAGTGAGACGGGGGGGCCCCCCAAAAACATTCAGTACTTC. Its protein product is CASSETGGPPKNIQYF.

The genes are TRBV6-1 and TRBJ1-5, with D uncertain. The CDR3 has 13 residues. The V gene lost 1 base and the J gene lost 3 bases, with 4 bases spanning the gap. Germline CDR1 and CDR2: MNHNS and SASEGT. The CDR3, as DNA: TGTGCCAGCAGTGAAGTCGTCAATCAGCCCCAGCATTTT. Its protein is CASSEVVNQPQHF.

The chain couples TRBV11-1 to TRBJ1-2; possibly TRBD1 for D (6 bases). Trimming took 8 bases from V and 2 from J, leaving 9 bases between them. CDR1 and CDR2 from the germline V gene are SGHAT and FQDESV (reference sequence). The CDR3 has 12 amino acids. The CDR3 sequence is CASGQLNYGYTF. CDR3 bases: TGTGCCAGCGGACAGTTAAACTATGGCTACACCTTC.

The rearrangement links TRBV7-9 to TRBJ1-4; D is perhaps TRBD1 (6 bases). Trimming shortened V by 1 base and J by 4 bases, and 16 bases separated the two germline ends. The CDR3 runs 17 residues. Germline lookup yields CDR1 SEHNR and CDR2 FQNEAQ (reference sequence). The CDR3 coding sequence is TGTGCCAGCAGCTTAGGGACAGCTCGACCCGTTAATGAAAAACTGTTTTTT. Its protein product is CASSLGTARPVNEKLFF.

The chain has TRBV6-6 and TRBJ1-3, with a weak D call TRBD1 (5 bases). CDR1 MNHNY and CDR2 SVGAGI come from the germline V gene (reference sequence). Trimming cost V 0 bases and J 0 bases, with 9 bases left between them. The CDR3 loop spans 16 amino acids. The CDR3 bases are TGTGCCAGCAGTTACTCTCGGGGGGACTCTGGAAACACCATATATTTT. Protein sequence: CASSYSRGDSGNTIYF.

This chain joins TRBV9 and TRBJ1-1, with no clear D. The CDR3 spans 13 residues. Germline lookup yields CDR1 SGDLS and CDR2 YYNGEE. V lost 3 bases and J lost 8, with 14 bases in between. The CDR3: CASSAEGKREAFF. CDR3 DNA sequence: TGTGCCAGCAGCGCCGAGGGAAAGAGGGAAGCTTTCTTT.

The rearrangement links TRBV21-1 to TRBJ1-5; the table's D call of TRBD1 was not tested on the DNA. TRBV21-1 constitutes a pseudogene. The CDR3 is 20 residues long. CDR3 DNA: TGTGCCAGCAGCAAAGCGAAAGGGGTGGGTTTGGGGCGCGACAATCAGCCCCAGCATTTT. As protein: CASSKAKGVGLGRDNQPQHF.

This clone was seen a few times. The chain uses TRBV5-5 and TRBJ1-5; 8 nucleotides line up with TRBD1. The CDR3 spans 17 residues. Trimming removed 4 bases from V and 0 bases from J; junction bases left unmatched: 9. Per the germline V gene, CDR1 is SGHKS and CDR2 is YYEKEE (reference sequence). The CDR3 region has the DNA TGTGCCAGCAGCGCCGGGACAGGTTCCTATAGCAATCAGCCCCAGCATTTT. This gives the protein CASSAGTGSYSNQPQHF.

This rearrangement joins TRBV11-2 to TRBJ1-1; D unclear. The V gene lost 3 bases and the J gene lost 0 bases, with 5 bases spanning the gap. The CDR3 loop spans 13 amino acids. CDR1 and CDR2 (germline): SGHAT, FQNNGV. In nucleotides, the CDR3 is TGTGCCAGCAGCTTTGGGCTGAACACTGAAGCTTTCTTT. Protein sequence: CASSFGLNTEAFF. Full variable domain (rest looked up from reference TRBV11-2 and TRBJ1-1): EAGVAQSPRYKIIEKRQSVAFWCNPISGHATLYWYQQILGQGPKLLIQFQNNGVVDDSQLPKDRFSAERLKGVDSTLKIQPAKLEDSAVYLCASSFGLNTEAFFGQGTRLTVV.

In this sample, this clone turned up once. This chain uses TRBV6-4 with TRBJ2-7; 9 bases agree with TRBD1. Per germline, CDR1 MRHNA and CDR2 SNTAGT. This CDR3 is 17 amino acids long. Germline trimming cut 0 bases from V and 0 bases from J; bases unmatched to any gene: 6. CDR3 in DNA: TGTGCCAGCAGTGACTCTCAGGACAGGGGCAACTCCTACGAGCAGTACTTC. Its protein product is CASSDSQDRGNSYEQYF.

The chain couples TRBV18 to TRBJ1-6, with D possibly TRBD1 on 5 matching bases. The V gene lost 3 bases and the J gene lost 8 bases, with 11 bases spanning the gap. This CDR3 has 14 amino acids. Germline V gene lookup returns CDR1 KGHSH and CDR2 LQKENI. CDR3 sequence reads: CASSPGGRDSPLHF. The DNA for the CDR3 is TGTGCCAGCTCACCGGGGGGACGTGATTCACCCCTCCACTTT.

The chain uses TRBV11-2 and TRBJ1-2, with D perhaps TRBD1 (6 bases). The CDR3 is 13 amino acids. CDR1 and CDR2 (germline): SGHAT, FQNNGV. Between the trimmed V and J ends, which lost 4 bases and 5 bases, there was a span of 11 bases. The CDR3 sequence is CASSSTGQYGYTF. The CDR3 region has the DNA TGTGCCAGCAGCTCGACAGGCCAGTATGGCTACACCTTC.

The V and J genes are TRBV4-1 and TRBJ1-6, with 9 bases that match TRBD1. This CDR3 region has 20 residues. V shed 0 bases and J 0 bases; nucleotides not matched to a gene: 9. Germline loops: CDR1 MGHRA, CDR2 YSYEKL. CDR3 amino acids: CASSQDLGTGPSSYNSPLHF. CDR3 bases: TGCGCCAGCAGCCAAGACCTAGGGACAGGGCCTAGCTCCTATAATTCACCCCTCCACTTT.

The gene calls are TRBV5-1 and TRBJ1-2; weak D call: TRBD1 (6 bases). Germline assignment: CDR1 SGHRS and CDR2 YFSETQ. Trimming removed 4 bases at V and 4 bases at J, with 20 bases between. The length of the CDR3 is 16 residues. The CDR3 nucleotides are TGCGCCAGCAGCCCCCGCCGGACAGACAATTTCTATGGCTACACCTTC. This encodes CASSPRRTDNFYGYTF.

This clone was counted once. This CDR3 reads CASSPDGGLYNEQFF. CDR3 DNA: TGTGCCAGCAGCCCTGACGGCGGACTCTACAATGAGCAGTTCTTC. This rearrangement joins TRBV7-9 to TRBJ2-1; a possible D gene is TRBD2 (5 bases). Germline CDR1 SEHNR, CDR2 FQNEAQ (reference sequence). The germline V and J ends were trimmed by 5 bases and 3 bases, with 14 bases remaining between them. This CDR3 is built from 15 residues.

The rearrangement links TRBV4-2 to TRBJ2-3, with 11 bases that match TRBD2. This CDR3 comprises 16 residues. Trimming took 4 bases from V and 4 from J; bases not matched to a gene: 7. Germline values: CDR1 LGHNA, CDR2 YNFKEQ. The CDR3 coding sequence is TGTGCCAGCAGCCGACTTGATAGCGGGGGGGCAGATACGCAGTATTTT. Translating gives CASSRLDSGGADTQYF.

The V and J genes are TRBV2 and TRBJ2-7; no firm D call. Germline loops: CDR1 SNHLY, CDR2 FYNNEI. This CDR3 region has 15 residues. The V gene lost 4 bases and the J gene lost 0 bases, with 13 bases spanning the gap. The CDR3 is CASSAGGYSSYEQYF. The CDR3 nucleotides read TGTGCCAGCAGTGCTGGTGGTTATAGCTCCTACGAGCAGTACTTC. The full variable domain, in which reference TRBV2 and TRBJ2-7 provide the parts outside the CDR3, is EPEVTQTPSHQVTQMGQEVILRCVPISNHLYFYWYRQILGQKVEFLVSFYNNEISEKSEIFDDQFSVERPDGSNFTLKIRSTKLEDSAMYFCASSAGGYSSYEQYFGPGTRLTVT.

This rearrangement joins TRBV2 to TRBJ1-4; 7 bases are a match to TRBD1. Germline CDR1 reads SNHLY; CDR2 reads FYNNEI. Trimming took 8 bases from V and 2 from J; bases not matched to a gene: 8. The CDR3 covers 15 residues. This CDR3 reads CASQREQGTNEKLFF. CDR3 DNA sequence: TGTGCCAGCCAAAGAGAACAGGGGACTAATGAAAAACTGTTTTTT. The full variable domain, its missing parts supplied by reference TRBV2 and TRBJ1-4, is EPEVTQTPSHQVTQMGQEVILRCVPISNHLYFYWYRQILGQKVEFLVSFYNNEISEKSEIFDDQFSVERPDGSNFTLKIRSTKLEDSAMYFCASQREQGTNEKLFFGSGTQLSVL.

This clone occurred once. The chain uses TRBV5-4 and TRBJ1-3; the match to TRBD1 covers 9 bases. The J segment lost 5 bases and the V segment lost 4 bases, leaving 16 bases of the junction unmatched. CDR1 and CDR2 (germline): SGHNT, YYREEE (reference sequence). This CDR3 has 18 residues. The CDR3 DNA follows: TGTGCCAGCAGCGATTTCGGGACAGGGATTATCGGGAGAAACACCATATATTTT. Its protein is CASSDFGTGIIGRNTIYF.

This chain joins TRBV6-6 and TRBJ2-5; 7 positions agree with TRBD1. Germline V CDR1 and CDR2: MNHNY, SVGAGI (reference sequence). Trimming removed 2 bases from V and 2 bases from J; junction bases left unmatched: 5. The CDR3 runs 15 residues. The chain's CDR3 is CASSYPGQSQETQYF. The CDR3, as DNA: TGTGCCAGCAGTTACCCGGGACAGTCACAAGAGACCCAGTACTTC.